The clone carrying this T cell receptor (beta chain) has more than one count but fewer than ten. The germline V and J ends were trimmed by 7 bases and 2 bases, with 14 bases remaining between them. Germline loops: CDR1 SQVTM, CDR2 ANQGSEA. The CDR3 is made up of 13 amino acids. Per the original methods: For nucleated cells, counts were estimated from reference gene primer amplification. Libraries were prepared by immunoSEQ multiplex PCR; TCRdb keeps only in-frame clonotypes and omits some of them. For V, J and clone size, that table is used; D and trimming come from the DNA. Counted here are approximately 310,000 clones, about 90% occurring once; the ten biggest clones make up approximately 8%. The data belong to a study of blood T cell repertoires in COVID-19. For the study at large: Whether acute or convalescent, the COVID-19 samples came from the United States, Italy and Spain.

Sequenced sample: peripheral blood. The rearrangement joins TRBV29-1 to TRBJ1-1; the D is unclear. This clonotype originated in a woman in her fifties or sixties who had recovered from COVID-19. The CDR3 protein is CSGQETANTEAFF. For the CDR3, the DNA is TGCAGCGGCCAAGAAACAGCCAACACTGAAGCTTTCTTT. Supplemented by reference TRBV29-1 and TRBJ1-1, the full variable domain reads SAVISQKPSRDICQRGTSLTIQCQVDSQVTMMFWYRQQPGQSLTLIATANQGSEATYESGFVIDKFPISRPNLTFSTLTVSNMSPEDSSIYLCSGQETANTEAFFGQGTRLTVV.